In its sample, the clone carrying this TCR beta chain was seen a few times. Trimming removed 5 bases at V and 7 bases at J, with 15 bases between. Germline-derived CDR1 and CDR2 are MDHEN and SYDVKM. The length of the CDR3 is 13 residues. This sample is part of a study of blood T cell repertoires in COVID-19. Study background: COVID-19 samples collected from the United States, Italy and Spain covered acute and convalescent phases. T cells, B-cell-depleted T cells, or PBMCs provided the cDNA or gDNA that served as material.

Original methodology: The assay estimated nucleated cells by amplifying reference gene primers. Sequencing used immunoSEQ multiplex PCR; TCRdb keeps in-frame clones, though not all of them. Clone size and V and J calls were adopted from that table, with D and trimming inferred from the DNA. The sample lists about 180,000 clones, about 88% occurring once. The chain joins TRBV28 to TRBJ2-7, with TRBD2 as a possible D gene (5 bases). This TCR came from a woman between 25 and 40 years old with active or convalescent COVID-19. The sequenced sample consisted of peripheral blood. The DNA for the CDR3 is TGTGCCAGCAGTCGCGGGCCCCTTGGGGAGCAGTACTTC. This translates into CASSRGPLGEQYF.